The 19 T cell receptor beta chains given below trace back to one sample, sequenced in a study of blood T cell repertoires in COVID-19 (dated by TCRdb to 2019 to 2021). Libraries were constructed by the immunoSEQ multiplex PCR assay. The immuneACCESS repertoire file appears here via TCRdb, limited to in-frame rearrangements. These files lack a portion of the clones; in checked studies, under half of the deficit traces to unresolved V genes, and the cause of the others is not known. The sample table shows about 240,000 clones, and about four fifths are seen once. About 1.9% of the sample is in the top ten clones. The sequenced material came from peripheral blood. Receptor source: a man aged 30 to 45 who had recovered from COVID-19.

This chain joins TRBV28 and TRBJ2-7; TRBD1 matches at 8 bases. The length of the CDR3 is 14 residues. CDR1 is MDHEN and CDR2 is SYDVKM in the germline V gene. J lost 5 bases, V lost 6 bases, and 9 bases had no gene match. DNA of the CDR3: TGTGCCAGCAGGGACCGGACAGGGCGAGACGAGCAGTACGTC. Translation gives CASRDRTGRDEQYV.

Written as DNA, the CDR3 is TGTGCCAGCAGCCTTATCGTCGGGTGGGAGACCCAGTACTTC. Amino acids: CASSLIVGWETQYF. The chain employs TRBV7-2 and TRBJ2-5, with unresolved D. This CDR3 region has 14 residues. The germline V gene has CDR1 SGHTA and CDR2 FQGNSA. Trimming took 5 bases from V and 5 from J, leaving 15 bases between them.

The J gene is TRBJ2-4, the V gene TRBV10-2; possible D gene TRBD1, 8 bases. The CDR3 is 12 amino acids. V was cut by 10 bases and J by 11 bases, with 18 bases left in between. CDR1 and CDR2 (germline): WSHSY, SAAADI. The CDR3 coding sequence is TGCGCCATTACGGACAGGGAGGGCCTTCAGTACTTC. It is translated as CAITDREGLQYF.

The chain joins TRBV2 to TRBJ1-2; D gene uncertain. The CDR3 is 11 residues long. Germline V gene sequence: CDR1 SNHLY, CDR2 FYNNEI. V was cut by 4 bases and J by 8 bases, with 8 bases left in between. The CDR3 sequence: CASSGLFGYTF. CDR3 DNA sequence: TGTGCCAGCAGTGGGCTCTTCGGCTACACCTTC. The complete variable domain, with remaining parts taken from reference TRBV2 and TRBJ1-2, reads EPEVTQTPSHQVTQMGQEVILRCVPISNHLYFYWYRQILGQKVEFLVSFYNNEISEKSEIFDDQFSVERPDGSNFTLKIRSTKLEDSAMYFCASSGLFGYTFGSGTRLTVV.

The chain couples TRBV5-8 to TRBJ2-1; D might be TRBD1 (5 bases). The CDR3 spans 14 residues. Per germline, CDR1 SGHTS and CDR2 YDEGEE. Deletions cut 0 bases from V and 7 bases from J, with 11 bases between. CDR3 amino acids: CASSLGTGSNEQFF. In DNA form, the CDR3 reads TGTGCCAGCAGCTTGGGCACAGGTTCGAATGAGCAGTTCTTC.

In this sample, this clone turned up once. The V call is TRBV10-3, the J call TRBJ1-6; 10 nucleotides align to TRBD1. CDR3 length equals 13 residues. Germline lookup yields CDR1 ENHRY and CDR2 SYGVKD. After removal of 10 bases from V and 10 bases from J, the junction contained 7 bases not matched to a gene. The CDR3 nucleotides read TGTGCCAACTCTGGGACAGGGGAGTCACCCCTCCACTTT. This encodes CANSGTGESPLHF.

The chain has TRBV7-2 and TRBJ1-3, with D hard to call. Deletions cut 3 bases from V and 0 bases from J, with 9 bases between. The CDR3 extends over 15 amino acids. Per the germline V gene, CDR1 is SGHTA and CDR2 is FQGNSA. CDR3 sequence reads: CASSLGSFSGNTIYF. The CDR3 DNA sequence: TGTGCCAGCAGCTTGGGCAGTTTCTCTGGAAACACCATATATTTT.

V is TRBV5-1 and J is TRBJ2-1; 7 nucleotides line up with TRBD1. CDR1 is SGHRS, CDR2 YFSETQ, per germline. CDR3 length: 15 residues. V lost 3 bases, J lost 4 bases, and 7 bases stayed unmatched. The CDR3 DNA reads as TGCGCCAGCAGCTCGGGGACAGCACTATACAATGAGCAGTTCTTC. Translation gives CASSSGTALYNEQFF.

This chain uses TRBV6-5 with TRBJ2-1; 8 nucleotides match TRBD1. Germline V gene data show CDR1 as MNHEY and CDR2 as SVGAGI. The CDR3 is made up of 15 amino acids. V gave up 7 bases and J gave up 4 bases; unmatched junction bases: 9. The CDR3 sequence: CASTTGQGFYNEQFF. DNA for the CDR3: TGTGCCAGCACCACAGGACAGGGATTTTACAATGAGCAGTTCTTC.

The rearrangement joins TRBV7-2 to TRBJ1-6; 7 bases are shared with TRBD1. J lost 8 bases, V lost 1 base, and 5 bases had no gene match. The CDR3 is 15 amino acids. Germline CDR1 is SGHTA and CDR2 is FQGNSA. CDR3 region: CASSLVRDSYSPLHF. CDR3 DNA: TGTGCCAGCAGCTTAGTTCGGGACAGCTATTCACCCCTCCACTTT. Supplemented by reference TRBV7-2 and TRBJ1-6, the full variable domain reads GAGVSQSPSNKVTEKGKDVELRCDPISGHTALYWYRQSLGQGLEFLIYFQGNSAPDKSGLPSDRFSAERTGGSVSTLTIQRTQQEDSAVYLCASSLVRDSYSPLHFGNGTRLTVT.

The chain links TRBV7-9 to TRBJ2-7; TRBD1 is a possible D gene (5 bases). Trimming took off 1 base at V and 0 bases at J, with 10 bases between the two ends. There are 15 residues in the CDR3. CDR1 is SEHNR, CDR2 FQNEAQ, per germline (reference sequence). For the CDR3, the DNA is TGTGCCAGCAGCTTAGGGGGCGACAGCTCCTACGAGCAGTACTTC. It yields the protein CASSLGGDSSYEQYF.

This chain links TRBV18 with TRBJ1-6, with D perhaps matching TRBD1 (6 bases). The CDR3 spans 15 residues. CDR1 and CDR2 (germline): KGHSH, LQKENI. V was trimmed by 6 bases and J by 5 bases, leaving 14 bases between them. The CDR3: CASSPRGGDNSPLHF. The CDR3 DNA reads TGTGCCAGCTCCCCGCGTGGGGGCGATAATTCACCCCTCCACTTT.

CDR3 in DNA: TGTGCCAGCAGCCAAGGAACAACAGACAGGGTCGACTATGGCTACACCTTC. Translating gives CASSQGTTDRVDYGYTF. The rearrangement joins TRBV4-2 to TRBJ1-2; TRBD1 matches 7 bases. Germline loops: CDR1 LGHNA, CDR2 YNFKEQ. CDR3 length equals 17 residues. Germline trimming cut 1 base from V and 3 bases from J; bases unmatched to any gene: 11.

The chain uses TRBV29-1 and TRBJ2-7; 8 positions agree with TRBD1. Trimming removed 4 bases from V and 5 bases from J; junction bases left unmatched: 10. Germline V gene data show CDR1 as SQVTM and CDR2 as ANQGSEA. The CDR3 has 14 residues. The CDR3: CSVVLGQAFDEQYF. CDR3 DNA sequence: TGCAGCGTTGTGTTGGGACAGGCGTTCGACGAGCAGTACTTC.

This rearrangement joins TRBV4-2 to TRBJ2-1; D unclear. V gave up 7 bases and J gave up 10 bases, with 11 bases separating them. CDR3 length: 11 amino acids. Germline V gene sequence: CDR1 LGHNA, CDR2 YNFKEQ. The CDR3 DNA reads TGTGCCAGCAACAATGGTGGCGAGCAGTTCTTC. It yields the protein CASNNGGEQFF.

The chain couples TRBV19 to TRBJ2-3, with 11 positions matching TRBD2. The CDR3 loop spans 16 amino acids. J was trimmed by 6 bases and V by 3 bases; bases with no gene match: 8. Germline CDR1 reads LNHDA; CDR2 reads SQIVND (reference sequence). CDR3 nucleotide sequence: TGTGCCAGTAGTATCTTTAGCGGGGGGGCATGGGATACGCAGTATTTT. Its translation: CASSIFSGGAWDTQYF.

This sequence joins TRBV28 and TRBJ1-5; 8 bases agree with TRBD1. The CDR3 runs to 13 residues. V lost 8 bases and J lost 7; bases outside the gene matches: 7. The V gene's germline CDR1 is MDHEN and CDR2 SYDVKM. The chain's CDR3 is CASQTGAEQPQHF. Written as DNA, the CDR3 is TGTGCCAGCCAGACAGGGGCGGAACAGCCCCAGCATTTT.

This chain links TRBV28 with TRBJ2-7, with D perhaps TRBD2 (6 bases). Trimming took 3 bases from V and 8 from J, leaving 14 bases between them. Germline loops: CDR1 MDHEN, CDR2 SYDVKM. This CDR3 spans 13 amino acids. The CDR3 DNA reads TGTGCCAGCAGTTTCGGGAGCAGTGAGAAGCAGTACGTC. This gives the protein CASSFGSSEKQYV.

The chain links TRBV18 to TRBJ1-1; D gene ambiguous. This CDR3 has 14 amino acids. V was pared by 0 bases and J by 3 bases, with 8 bases between. In germline, CDR1 is KGHSH, CDR2 LQKENI. As DNA, the CDR3 is TGTGCCAGCTCACCACCGGCTACAGACACTGAAGCTTTCTTT. Encoded protein: CASSPPATDTEAFF.